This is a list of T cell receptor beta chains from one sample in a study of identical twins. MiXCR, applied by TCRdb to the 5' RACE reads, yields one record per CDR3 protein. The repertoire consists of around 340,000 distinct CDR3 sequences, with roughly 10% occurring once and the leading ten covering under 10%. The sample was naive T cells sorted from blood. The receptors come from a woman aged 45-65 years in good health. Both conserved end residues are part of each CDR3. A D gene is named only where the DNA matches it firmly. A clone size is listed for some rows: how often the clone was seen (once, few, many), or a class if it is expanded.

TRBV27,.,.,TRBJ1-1,TGTGCCAGCAGTCAACATTGGACAAACGAAGCTTTCTTT,CASSQHWTNEAFF
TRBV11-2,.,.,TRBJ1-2,TGTGCCAGCAGCCGAATAGGCTATGGCTACACCTTC,CASSRIGYGYTF
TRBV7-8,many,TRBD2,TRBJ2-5,TGTGCCAGCAGCAGGGCTAGCGGGAGTCAGGCAGAGACCCAGTACTTC,CASSRASGSQAETQYF
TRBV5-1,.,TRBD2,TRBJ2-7,TGCGCCAGCAGCGCGGGACTAGCGGCCTACGAGCAGTACTTC,CASSAGLAAYEQYF
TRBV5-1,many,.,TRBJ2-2,TGCGCCAGCAGCCTGGACTACTCTGACACCGGGGAGCTGTTTTTT,CASSLDYSDTGELFF
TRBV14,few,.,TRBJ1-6,TGTGCCAGCAGCCCCGGACAACGCGCTATGCCCCTCCACTTT,CASSPGQRAMPLHF
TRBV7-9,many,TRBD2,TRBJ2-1,TGTGCCAGCAGCCCCCGACTAGCGGGAGACTTTGAGCAGTTCTTC,CASSPRLAGDFEQFF
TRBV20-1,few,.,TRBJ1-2,TGCAGTGCTAGAGGTGTCAGCACTAACTATGGCTACACCTTC,CSARGVSTNYGYTF
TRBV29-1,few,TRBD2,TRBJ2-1,TGCAGCGTCAAAGCCGGGACTAGCGAGCAGTTCTTC,CSVKAGTSEQFF
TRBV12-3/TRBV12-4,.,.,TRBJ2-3,TGTGCCAGCGGCCCCAGGGGTGGTACGCAGTATTTT,CASGPRGGTQYF
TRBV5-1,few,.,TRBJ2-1,TGCGCCAGCAGCTTGGCCGGGCTACCCAATGAGCAGTTCTTC,CASSLAGLPNEQFF
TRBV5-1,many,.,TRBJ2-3,TGCGCCAGCAGCCCCCTGCGGAGCACAGATACGCAGTATTTT,CASSPLRSTDTQYF
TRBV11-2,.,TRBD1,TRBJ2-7,TGTGCCAGCGGGGCGGGGACAGGGGGCTACGAGCAGTACTTC,CASGAGTGGYEQYF
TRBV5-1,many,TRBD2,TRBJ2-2,TGCGCCAGCAGCTTGGGACTAGCGGGAGGGCCGTATTCCGGGGAGCTGTTTTTT,CASSLGLAGGPYSGELFF
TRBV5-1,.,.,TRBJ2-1,TGCGCCAGCAGCTTGCGGACTATCTTCGATGAGCAGTTCTTC,CASSLRTIFDEQFF
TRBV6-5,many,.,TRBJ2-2,TGTGCCAGCAGTTACGTGGCCCTACAGGGAGGCACCGGGGAGCTGTTTTTT,CASSYVALQGGTGELFF
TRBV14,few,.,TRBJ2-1,TGTGCCAGCAGCCAAGGGGTGAAGCGGGAGCAGTTCTTC,CASSQGVKREQFF
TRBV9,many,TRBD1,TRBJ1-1,TGTGCCAGCAGCGCGGGACAGGGGAACACTGAAGCTTTCTTT,CASSAGQGNTEAFF
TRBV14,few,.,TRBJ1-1,TGTGCCAGCAGCCAAGAAACAGCAAACACTGAAGCTTTCTTT,CASSQETANTEAFF
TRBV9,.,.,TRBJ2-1,TGTGCCAGCAGCGTTCGTGGGAGTCCGAGCTCCTACAATGAGCAGTTCTTC,CASSVRGSPSSYNEQFF
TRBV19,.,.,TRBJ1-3,TGTGCCAGTAGTCCATCACAGAGTGGTGGAAACACCATATATTTT,CASSPSQSGGNTIYF
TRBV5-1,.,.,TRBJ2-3,TGCGCCAGCAGCTTGGCGCCCGAAGATACGCAGTATTTT,CASSLAPEDTQYF
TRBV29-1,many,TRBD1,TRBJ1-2,TGCAGCGTTGATACTGTGACAGGGCCTTATGAGAACACCTTC,CSVDTVTGPYENTF
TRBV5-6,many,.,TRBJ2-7,TGTGCCAGCAGCTTTTTACTCGAGCAGTACTTC,CASSFLLEQYF
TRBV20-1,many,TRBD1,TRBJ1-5,TGCAGTGCTCTGGGACAGGGAGACCAGAGCAATCAGCCCCAGCATTTT,CSALGQGDQSNQPQHF
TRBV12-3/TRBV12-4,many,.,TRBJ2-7,TGTGCCAGCAGTCCACTTCCCTTCGGGAACGAGCAGTACTTC,CASSPLPFGNEQYF
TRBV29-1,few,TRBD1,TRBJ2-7,TGCAGCGTCGACAGGGGAAGCTCCTACGAGCAGTACTTC,CSVDRGSSYEQYF
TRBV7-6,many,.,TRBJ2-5,TGTGCCAGCAGCTACCAAGGGTCACAAGAGACCCAGTACTTC,CASSYQGSQETQYF
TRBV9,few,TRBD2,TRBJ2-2,TGTGCCAGCAGCACCCGGACTAGCGGAGGCACCGGGGAGCTGTTTTTT,CASSTRTSGGTGELFF
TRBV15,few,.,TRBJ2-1,TGTGCCACCAGCAGAGCCAGGGGGGGGTCCTACAATGAGCAGTTCTTC,CATSRARGGSYNEQFF
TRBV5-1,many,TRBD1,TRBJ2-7,TGCGCCAGTAGAAAACCGGGACAGGGTCTAGAGCAGTACTTC,CASRKPGQGLEQYF
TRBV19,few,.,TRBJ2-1,TGTGCCAGTAGTGGGATAGCGGTTGATGAGCAGTTCTTC,CASSGIAVDEQFF
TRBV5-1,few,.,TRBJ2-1,TGCGCCAGCAGCCCCTCCGGGCGCAGGGATGAGCAGTTCTTC,CASSPSGRRDEQFF
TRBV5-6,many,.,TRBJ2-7,TGTGCCAGCAGCTTGGAACGCTACGAGCAGTACTTC,CASSLERYEQYF
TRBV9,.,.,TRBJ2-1,TGTGCCAGCAGCGCAGGACATCAGGACAATGAGCAGTTCTTC,CASSAGHQDNEQFF
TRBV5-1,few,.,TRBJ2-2,TGCGCCAGCAGCTTTAGCGTGGGGAGCACCGGGGAGCTGTTTTTT,CASSFSVGSTGELFF
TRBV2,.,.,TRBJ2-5,TGTGCCAGCAGGGAGACAGGGGAGGGGACCCAGTACTTC,CASRETGEGTQYF
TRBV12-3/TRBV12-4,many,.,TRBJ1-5,TGTGCCAGCAGTTTTGTCGGGAGGGGTAGTCAGCCCCAGCATTTT,CASSFVGRGSQPQHF
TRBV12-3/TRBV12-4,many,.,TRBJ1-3,TGTGCCAGCAGTCCTCAACCTTCGACTTACCCCGGAGGAAACACCATATATTTT,CASSPQPSTYPGGNTIYF
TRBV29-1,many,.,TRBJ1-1,TGCAGCGTTTCCAGAGACACTGAAGCTTTCTTT,CSVSRDTEAFF
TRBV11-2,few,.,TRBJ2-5,TGTGCCAGCAGCTTAGGAGGGGATCTGTACCAAGAGACCCAGTACTTC,CASSLGGDLYQETQYF
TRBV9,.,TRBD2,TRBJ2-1,TGTGCCAGCGGAATGGCACCAGCGGGAGTCATAGGCAATGAGCAGTTCTTC,CASGMAPAGVIGNEQFF
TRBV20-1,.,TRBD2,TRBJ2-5,TGCAGTGCTAGAAACCCACAGCGGGGGGGCAGAGAGACCCAGTACTTC,CSARNPQRGGRETQYF
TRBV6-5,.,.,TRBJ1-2,TGTGCCAGCAGAACTTTGAAGGTAGACTATGGCTACACCTTC,CASRTLKVDYGYTF
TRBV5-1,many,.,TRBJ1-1,TGCGCCAGCAGCTTGGGTGCAGGGCCGAACACTGAAGCTTTCTTT,CASSLGAGPNTEAFF
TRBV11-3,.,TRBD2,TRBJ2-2,TGTGCCAGCAGCTTTACAGGACTAGTCAACACCGGGGAGCTGTTTTTT,CASSFTGLVNTGELFF
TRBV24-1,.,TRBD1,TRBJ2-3,TGTGCCACCAGTGATTTGCCCCGACAGGGGGTCGATACGCAGTATTTT,CATSDLPRQGVDTQYF
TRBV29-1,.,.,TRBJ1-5,TGCAGCGTTACGGACGGACTTAGCAATCAGCCCCAGCATTTT,CSVTDGLSNQPQHF
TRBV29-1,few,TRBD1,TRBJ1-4,TGCAGCGGTGGACAGGTTAATGAAAAACTGTTTTTT,CSGGQVNEKLFF
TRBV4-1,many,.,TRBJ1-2,TGCGCCAGCAGCCAAGAAGGCCCGAACTATGGCTACACCTTC,CASSQEGPNYGYTF
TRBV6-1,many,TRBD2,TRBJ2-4,TGTGCCAGCAGGGACGGGAAGGGACTAGCGGCCCTTCTAGCCAAAAACATTCAGTACTTC,CASRDGKGLAALLAKNIQYF
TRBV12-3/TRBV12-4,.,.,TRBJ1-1,TGTGCCAGCAGACAACTGACGATAGAGGGGAACACTGAGGCTTTCTTT,CASRQLTIEGNTEAFF
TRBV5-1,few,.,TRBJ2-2,TGCGCCAGCAGCCCGGACGGGGTATGGGACACCGGGGAGCTGTTTTTT,CASSPDGVWDTGELFF
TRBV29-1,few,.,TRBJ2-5,TGCAGCACAAGAGGGGAAGAGACCCAGTACTTC,CSTRGEETQYF
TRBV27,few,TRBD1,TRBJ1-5,TGTGCCAGCAGTTTAAGGGGGCGCGGGTCTCATCAGCCCCAGCATTTT,CASSLRGRGSHQPQHF
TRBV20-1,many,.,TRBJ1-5,TGCAGTGCTAGTGGGGGGGGGACTAGCAATCAGCCCCAGCATTTT,CSASGGGTSNQPQHF
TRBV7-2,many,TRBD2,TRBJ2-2,TGTGCCAGCAGCTTAGTTCGCCTGCGGGAGACCACCGGGGAGCTGTTTTTT,CASSLVRLRETTGELFF
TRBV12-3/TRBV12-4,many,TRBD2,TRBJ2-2,TGTGCCAGCACCTATAGCGGGTACACCGGGGAGCTGTTTTTT,CASTYSGYTGELFF